This T cell receptor (beta chain) emerged from a study of identifying expanded T cells in peripheral blood. Measured with immunoSEQ multiplex PCR; TCRdb has only the in-frame clones, and not every one. This table holds about 120,000 clones, more than 75% found once. This clone was recorded once. An end of the junction does not agree with germline; a read error may underlie this. Other nucleotide sequences in the sample specify the same CDR3. In germline, CDR1 is SQVTM, CDR2 ANQGSEA. CDR3 length: 11 residues. No infections or other immune events were documented during collection. The V call is TRBV29-1, the J call TRBJ2-3; no definite D call. The sample consisted of blood. This clonotype was obtained from a person aged 18-69 years in good health. The CDR3 reads CSYDYTDTQYF. The CDR3 DNA reads as TGTAGCTACGATTACACAGATACGCAGTATTTT.